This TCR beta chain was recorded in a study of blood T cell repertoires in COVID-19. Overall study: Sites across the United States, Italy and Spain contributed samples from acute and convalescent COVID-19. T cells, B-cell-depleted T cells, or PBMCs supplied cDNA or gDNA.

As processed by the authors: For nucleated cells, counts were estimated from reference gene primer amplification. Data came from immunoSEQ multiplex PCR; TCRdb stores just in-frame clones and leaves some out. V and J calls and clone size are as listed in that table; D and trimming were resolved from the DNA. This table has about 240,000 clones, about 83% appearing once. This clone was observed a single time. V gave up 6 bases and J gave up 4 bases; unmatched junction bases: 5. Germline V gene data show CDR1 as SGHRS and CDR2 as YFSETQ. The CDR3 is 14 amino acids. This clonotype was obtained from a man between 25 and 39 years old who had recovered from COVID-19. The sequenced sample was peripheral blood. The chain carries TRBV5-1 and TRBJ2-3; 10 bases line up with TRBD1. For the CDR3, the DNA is TGCGCCAGCAACCCCGGGACAGGGGCAGATACGCAGTATTTT. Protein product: CASNPGTGADTQYF.